This T cell receptor beta chain stems from a study of T cell clonality in common variable immunodeficiency. This clone occurred a few times. The read comes to an end 3 residues before the CDR3 does, leaving the germline J gene to fill in the end. Here immunoSEQ multiplex PCR was the method, and the copy in TCRdb shows in-frame clones only, minus some. The sample was found to contain some 40,000 clones, and every one recurs. V lost 4 bases and J lost 0; bases outside the gene matches: 6. The CDR3 has 15 residues. Germline V lookup: CDR1 SGHRS, CDR2 YFSETQ. This receptor was obtained from a person aged 18-70 years in good health. V and J are TRBV5-1 and TRBJ1-1; 7 bases line up with TRBD1. The sequenced material came from peripheral blood mononuclear cells. This CDR3 is CASSTQQGMNTEAFF. The part of the CDR3 DNA that was read is TGCGCCAGCAGCACTCAACAGGGGATGAACACTGAA.